A single sample is the source of the 8 T cell receptor beta chains below, sequenced in a study of beta chain features in type 1 diabetes. The authors reverse transcribed all of the isolated RNA, so sequencing captured expressed TCRB transcripts. The data were produced by immunoSEQ multiplex PCR, yet TCRdb's version contains in-frame clones alone and is incomplete. The table includes fewer than 350,000 clones, roughly 8% detected once. Input material: central memory CD4+ T cells from blood. The receptors derive from a young woman in good health.

The V gene is TRBV7-2, the J gene TRBJ2-1, with 8 bases identical to TRBD2. With V trimmed by 0 bases and J by 4 bases, 2 bases remained unmatched. Germline loops: CDR1 SGHTA, CDR2 FQGNSA. This CDR3 has 15 amino acids. This CDR3 reads CASSLASGTYNEQFF. CDR3 coding DNA: TGTGCCAGCAGCTTAGCTAGCGGGACTTACAATGAGCAGTTCTTC.

Many counts were recorded for this clone. CDR3 amino acids: CASRRDSYTDTQYF. The CDR3 DNA is TGTGCCAGCAGGAGGGACAGCTACACAGATACGCAGTATTTT. The V gene is TRBV9, the J gene TRBJ2-3; 7 nucleotides line up with TRBD1. V lost 5 bases to trimming and J lost 2 bases; unmatched junction nucleotides: 5. CDR1 is SGDLS and CDR2 is YYNGEE in the germline V gene. This CDR3 is built from 14 residues.

This clone was detected only a few times. Only one base separates this from a far larger clonotype, so it likely reflects a read error. Within the sample, other DNA sequences also encode this same CDR3. The chain links TRBV7-9 to TRBJ2-3; possible D gene TRBD2, 5 bases. Per the germline V gene, CDR1 is SEHNR and CDR2 is FQNEAQ (reference sequence). This CDR3 spans 13 amino acids. Trimming removed 2 bases from V and 11 bases from J, with 14 bases in between. The CDR3 spells CASSLWTEEEQYF. The DNA of the CDR3 is TGTGCCAGCAGCTTATGGACCGAGGAGGAGCAGTATTTT.

V usage is TRBV4-1 and J usage is TRBJ2-1; 7 bases fit TRBD2. This CDR3 comprises 15 residues. Germline V gives CDR1 MGHRA, CDR2 YSYEKL. After removal of 6 bases from V and 0 bases from J, the junction contained 5 bases not matched to a gene. This CDR3 is CASRPSGSSYNEQFF. The CDR3 DNA follows: TGCGCCAGCAGACCTAGCGGTAGCTCCTACAATGAGCAGTTCTTC.

This clone was counted a few times. This sequence joins TRBV9 and TRBJ2-1, with TRBD1 matching 8 bases. Germline lookup yields CDR1 SGDLS and CDR2 YYNGEE. This CDR3 has 13 residues. V was pared by 6 bases and J by 7 bases, with 6 bases of the junction left unmatched. CDR3 DNA sequence: TGTGCCAGCACCCTGGGACAGGCAAATGAGCAGTTCTTC. It encodes CASTLGQANEQFF.

This clone was seen only a few times. The V and J genes are TRBV7-8 and TRBJ1-4; a weak D match, TRBD1 (6 bases). Trimming stripped 5 bases from V and 0 bases from J, with 10 bases between. There are 15 residues in the CDR3. Germline CDR1 and CDR2: SGHVS and FQNEAQ. The CDR3 reads CASSPRTATNEKLFF. The CDR3 nucleotides read TGTGCCAGCAGCCCCAGGACAGCAACTAATGAAAAACTGTTTTTT. The variable domain in full, completed from reference TRBV7-8 and TRBJ1-4, reads GAGVSQSPRYKVAKRGQDVALRCDPISGHVSLFWYQQALGQGPEFLTYFQNEAQLDKSGLPSDRFFAERPEGSVSTLKIQRTQQEDSAVYLCASSPRTATNEKLFFGSGTQLSVL.

V is TRBV7-9 and J is TRBJ1-2; weak D call: TRBD1 (5 bases). This CDR3 comprises 16 residues. V was clipped by 3 bases and J by 4 bases, with 18 bases between them. Germline V gene sequence: CDR1 SEHNR, CDR2 FQNEAQ (reference sequence). The CDR3 protein is CASSFGGDGAPYGYTF. The CDR3 bases are TGTGCCAGCAGCTTCGGTGGGGACGGTGCCCCCTATGGCTACACCTTC.

The chain employs TRBV10-2 and TRBJ1-5; 9 bases fit TRBD1. CDR1 WSHSY and CDR2 SAAADI come from the germline V gene. The J segment lost 7 bases and the V segment lost 4 bases, leaving 2 bases of the junction unmatched. This CDR3 is built from 13 residues. The CDR3 DNA is TGCGCCAGCAGTGTACAGGGGGCCCAGCCCCAGCATTTT. It is translated as CASSVQGAQPQHF.